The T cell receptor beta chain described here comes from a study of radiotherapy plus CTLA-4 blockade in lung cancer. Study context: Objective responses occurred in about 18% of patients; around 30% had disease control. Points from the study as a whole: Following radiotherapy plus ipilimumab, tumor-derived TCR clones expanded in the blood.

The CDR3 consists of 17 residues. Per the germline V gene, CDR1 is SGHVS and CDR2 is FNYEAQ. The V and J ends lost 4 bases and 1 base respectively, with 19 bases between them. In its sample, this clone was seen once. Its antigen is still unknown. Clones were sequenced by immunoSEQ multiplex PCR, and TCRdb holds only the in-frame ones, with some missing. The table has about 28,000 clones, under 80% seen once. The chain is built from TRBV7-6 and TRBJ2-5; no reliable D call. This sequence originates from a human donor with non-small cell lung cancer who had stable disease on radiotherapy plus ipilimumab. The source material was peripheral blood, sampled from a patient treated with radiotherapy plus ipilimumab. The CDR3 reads CASSSSAPGSGQETQYF. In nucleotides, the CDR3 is TGTGCCAGCAGCTCCTCCGCCCCCGGGTCCGGCCAAGAGACCCAGTACTTC.